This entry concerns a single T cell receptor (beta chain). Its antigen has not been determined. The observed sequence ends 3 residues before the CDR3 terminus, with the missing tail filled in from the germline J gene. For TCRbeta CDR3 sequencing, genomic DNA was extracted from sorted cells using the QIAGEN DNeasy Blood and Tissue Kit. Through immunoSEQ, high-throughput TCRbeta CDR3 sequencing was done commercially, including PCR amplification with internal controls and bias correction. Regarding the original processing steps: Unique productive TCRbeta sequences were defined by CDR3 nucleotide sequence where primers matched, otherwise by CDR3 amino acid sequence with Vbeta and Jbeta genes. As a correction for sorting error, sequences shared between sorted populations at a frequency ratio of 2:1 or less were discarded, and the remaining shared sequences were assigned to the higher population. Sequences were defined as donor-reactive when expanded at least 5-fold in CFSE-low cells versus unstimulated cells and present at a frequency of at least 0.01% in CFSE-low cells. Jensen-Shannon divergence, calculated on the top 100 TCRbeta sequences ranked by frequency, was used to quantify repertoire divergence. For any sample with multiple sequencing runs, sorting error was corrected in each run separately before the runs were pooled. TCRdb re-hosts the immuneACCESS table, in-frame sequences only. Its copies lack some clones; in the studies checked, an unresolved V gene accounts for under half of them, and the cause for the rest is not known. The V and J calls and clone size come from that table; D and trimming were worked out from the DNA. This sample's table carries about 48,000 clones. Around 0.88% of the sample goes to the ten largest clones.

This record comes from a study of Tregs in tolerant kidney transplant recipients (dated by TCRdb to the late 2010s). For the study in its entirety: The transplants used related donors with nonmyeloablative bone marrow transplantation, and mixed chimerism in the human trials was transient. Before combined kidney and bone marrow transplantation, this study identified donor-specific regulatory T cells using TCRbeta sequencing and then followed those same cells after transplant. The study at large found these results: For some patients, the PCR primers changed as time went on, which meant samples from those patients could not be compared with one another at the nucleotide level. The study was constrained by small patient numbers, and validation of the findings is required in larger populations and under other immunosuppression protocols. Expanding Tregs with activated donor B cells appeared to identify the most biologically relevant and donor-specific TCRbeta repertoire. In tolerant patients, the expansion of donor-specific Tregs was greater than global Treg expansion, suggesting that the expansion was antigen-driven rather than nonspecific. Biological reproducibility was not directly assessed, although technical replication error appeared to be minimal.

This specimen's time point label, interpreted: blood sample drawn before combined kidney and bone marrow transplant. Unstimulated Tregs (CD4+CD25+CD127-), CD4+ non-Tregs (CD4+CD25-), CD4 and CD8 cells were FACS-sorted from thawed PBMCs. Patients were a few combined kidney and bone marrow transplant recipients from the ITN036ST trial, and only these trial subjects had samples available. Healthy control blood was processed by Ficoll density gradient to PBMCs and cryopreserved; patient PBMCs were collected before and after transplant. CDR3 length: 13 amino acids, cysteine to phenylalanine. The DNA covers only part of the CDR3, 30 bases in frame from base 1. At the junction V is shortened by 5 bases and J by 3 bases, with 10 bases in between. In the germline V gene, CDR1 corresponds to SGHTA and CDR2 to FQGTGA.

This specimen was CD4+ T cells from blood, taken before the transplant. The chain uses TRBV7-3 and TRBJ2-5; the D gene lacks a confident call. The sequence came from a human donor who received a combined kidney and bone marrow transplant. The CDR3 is CASSVQPKETQYF. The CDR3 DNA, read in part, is TGTGCCAGCAGCGTACAGCCTAAAGAGACC.